The 18 T cell receptor beta chains reported below all come from one sample, sequenced in a study of beta chain features in type 1 diabetes. Study-level findings and limits: The study found moderately but significantly shorter TCRB CDR3s in all four CD4+ subsets of Type 1 diabetes patients.

For these TCRs, the target antigens are not known. The sequenced template was cDNA made from the entire isolated RNA. Sequencing was performed with immunoSEQ multiplex PCR; in TCRdb, only in-frame clones are kept and a portion is missing. The data show approximately 170,000 clones, 7.5% to 8.5% seen once. Sequenced input: central memory CD4+ T cells from blood. The receptors stem from a man in his late teens or twenties with type 1 diabetes.

This clone was detected ten times or more. The J gene is TRBJ1-4, the V gene TRBV29-1; 7 nucleotides match TRBD1. This CDR3 contains 13 residues. Germline trimming cut 6 bases from V and 5 bases from J; bases unmatched to any gene: 6. Germline-derived CDR1 and CDR2 are SQVTM and ANQGSEA. CDR3 amino acids: CSVQTGFNEKLFF. In DNA form, the CDR3 reads TGCAGCGTACAGACAGGGTTCAATGAAAAACTGTTTTTT. Drawing the rest from reference TRBV29-1 and TRBJ1-4, the complete variable domain is SAVISQKPSRDICQRGTSLTIQCQVDSQVTMMFWYRQQPGQSLTLIATANQGSEATYESGFVIDKFPISRPNLTFSTLTVSNMSPEDSSIYLCSVQTGFNEKLFFGSGTQLSVL.

The chain carries TRBV29-1 and TRBJ1-2; 7 nucleotides agree with TRBD1. After removal of 6 bases from V and 8 bases from J, the junction contained 9 bases not matched to a gene. The CDR3 consists of 12 residues. Germline loops: CDR1 SQVTM, CDR2 ANQGSEA. In DNA form, the CDR3 reads TGCAGCGTGGCTGGACAGGCTGTCGGCTACACCTTC. The encoded protein is CSVAGQAVGYTF.

A few counts support this clone. The V and J genes are TRBV5-1 and TRBJ2-3; TRBD2 might be the D (5 bases). The CDR3 extends over 15 amino acids. Trimming took 2 bases from V and 0 from J, leaving 10 bases between them. Germline values: CDR1 SGHRS, CDR2 YFSETQ. As DNA, the CDR3 is TGCGCCAGCAGCTTCGGGCGGGTTAGCACAGATACGCAGTATTTT. It translates to CASSFGRVSTDTQYF.

This clone has a handful of counts. The chain couples TRBV20-1 to TRBJ2-4, with a weak D call TRBD2 (6 bases). CDR1 is DFQATT, CDR2 SNEGSKA, per germline (reference sequence). Trimming shortened V by 5 bases and J by 8 bases, and 10 bases separated the two germline ends. CDR3 length: 11 amino acids. The CDR3, as DNA: TGCAGTGCTCCGTGGGGGGACATTCAGTACTTC. Residues: CSAPWGDIQYF.

This clone appeared a few times. The rearrangement uses TRBV7-6 and TRBJ2-2; D is uncertain. Germline-derived CDR1 and CDR2 are SGHVS and FNYEAQ. V was pared by 5 bases and J by 5 bases, with 12 bases between. This CDR3 region has 14 residues. CDR3 nucleotides: TGTGCCAGCAGCCCAACCAGATTTACCGGGGAGCTGTTTTTT. It encodes CASSPTRFTGELFF. The full variable domain, rest sourced from reference TRBV7-6 and TRBJ2-2, is GAGVSQSPRYKVTKRGQDVALRCDPISGHVSLYWYRQALGQGPEFLTYFNYEAQQDKSGLPNDRFSAERPEGSISTLTIQRTEQRDSAMYRCASSPTRFTGELFFGEGSRLTVL.

The gene calls are TRBV7-2 and TRBJ2-6; 7 bases are a match to TRBD1. This CDR3 spans 15 amino acids. J was trimmed by 2 bases and V by 4 bases; bases with no gene match: 2. CDR1 and CDR2 from the germline V gene are SGHTA and FQGNSA. The CDR3 nucleotides read TGTGCCAGCAGCTCAACAGGGGCTGGGGCCAACGTCCTGACTTTC. Amino acids: CASSSTGAGANVLTF.

This clone appeared a few times. The rearrangement joins TRBV30 to TRBJ1-1, with 7 bases matching TRBD1. Germline V gene lookup returns CDR1 GTSNPN and CDR2 SVGIG (reference sequence). Trimming cost V 4 bases and J 0 bases; bases outside gene matches: 2. This CDR3 has 13 amino acids. DNA for the CDR3: TGTGCCTGGACAGGGGGGATGAACACTGAAGCTTTCTTT. This encodes CAWTGGMNTEAFF.

This clone was recorded a few times. V is TRBV4-3 and J is TRBJ1-2; perhaps TRBD1 as D (5 bases). Germline V gene lookup returns CDR1 LGHNA and CDR2 YSLEER. Trimming removed 0 bases from V and 7 bases from J, with 18 bases in between. This CDR3 region has 16 residues. CDR3 nucleotides: TGCGCCAGCAGCCAAGATTCGGGACCAGGCGGGGGTGGCTACACCTTC. This translates into CASSQDSGPGGGGYTF.

This clone was recorded a few times. The chain uses TRBV11-2 and TRBJ2-4, with 14 bases aligning to TRBD2. Germline CDR1 is SGHAT and CDR2 is FQNNGV. CDR3 length: 18 residues. The V and J ends lost 5 bases and 2 bases, in that order; junction bases with no gene match: 8. In DNA form, the CDR3 reads TGTGCCAGCAGCACGACTAGCGGGGGGGCCACGTCCAAAAACATTCAGTACTTC. Amino acid sequence: CASSTTSGGATSKNIQYF. Combining the CDR3 with reference TRBV11-2 and TRBJ2-4 gives the whole variable domain EAGVAQSPRYKIIEKRQSVAFWCNPISGHATLYWYQQILGQGPKLLIQFQNNGVVDDSQLPKDRFSAERLKGVDSTLKIQPAKLEDSAVYLCASSTTSGGATSKNIQYFGAGTRLSVL.

The J gene is TRBJ1-2, the V gene TRBV5-6, with D possibly being TRBD1 (5 bases). Deletions cut 6 bases from V and 4 bases from J, with 10 bases between. CDR1 and CDR2 (germline): SGHDT, YYEEEE. The CDR3 totals 12 residues. The CDR3 protein is CASTRDSYGYTF. CDR3 DNA: TGTGCCAGCACGCGCGACAGCTATGGCTACACCTTC. The variable domain in full, with the rest retrieved from reference TRBV5-6 and TRBJ1-2, is DAGVTQSPTHLIKTRGQQVTLRCSPKSGHDTVSWYQQALGQGPQFIFQYYEEEERQRGNFPDRFSGHQFPNYSSELNVNALLLGDSALYLCASTRDSYGYTFGSGTRLTVV.

The gene calls are TRBV29-1 and TRBJ1-5; possibly TRBD1 for D (5 bases). The V end was cut by 4 bases, the J end by 6 bases, with 13 bases between. From germline, CDR1 is SQVTM and CDR2 ANQGSEA. This CDR3 has 13 amino acids. CDR3: CSVGPTQGQPQHF. The CDR3 DNA sequence: TGCAGCGTTGGCCCGACTCAGGGTCAGCCCCAGCATTTT.

The V gene is TRBV4-1, the J gene TRBJ1-1; 7 bases are a match to TRBD1. Per the germline V gene, CDR1 is MGHRA and CDR2 is YSYEKL. V was pared by 5 bases and J by 7 bases, with 16 bases of the junction left unmatched. CDR3 length: 16 amino acids. CDR3 loop: CASSRNSNSRQGEAFF. CDR3 sequence (DNA): TGCGCCAGCAGCAGAAACTCAAACTCTAGACAGGGTGAAGCTTTCTTT.

The rearrangement uses TRBV2 and TRBJ2-7; no clear D. V lost 5 bases to trimming and J lost 6 bases, with 14 bases between them. CDR1 and CDR2 from the germline V gene are SNHLY and FYNNEI. This CDR3 is 13 amino acids long. In DNA form, the CDR3 reads TGTGCCAGCAGTCCGGCGGTGCTCGGCGAGCAGTACTTC. This translates into CASSPAVLGEQYF. The entire variable domain, with the rest obtained from reference TRBV2 and TRBJ2-7, is as follows: EPEVTQTPSHQVTQMGQEVILRCVPISNHLYFYWYRQILGQKVEFLVSFYNNEISEKSEIFDDQFSVERPDGSNFTLKIRSTKLEDSAMYFCASSPAVLGEQYFGPGTRLTVT.

This rearrangement joins TRBV7-9 to TRBJ2-3; unclear D gene. This CDR3 has 10 amino acids. Germline V gene data show CDR1 as SEHNR and CDR2 as FQNEAQ (reference sequence). Trimming took off 8 bases at V and 6 bases at J, with 6 bases between the two ends. This chain's CDR3 is CASGTDTQYF. DNA of the CDR3: TGTGCCAGCGGTACTGATACGCAGTATTTT.

In its sample, this clone was seen a few times. The CDR3 protein is CASSASAAYNEQFF. In DNA form, the CDR3 reads TGTGCCAGCAGCGCCTCAGCGGCCTACAATGAGCAGTTCTTC. The chain couples TRBV27 to TRBJ2-1, with D perhaps TRBD2 (5 bases). The CDR3 runs 14 residues. Trimming stripped 6 bases from V and 2 bases from J, with 11 bases between. Germline assignment: CDR1 MNHEY and CDR2 SMNVEV (reference sequence).

In its sample, this clone was seen a few times. The rearrangement uses TRBV2 and TRBJ2-3; 7 nucleotides match TRBD2. The trim removed 5 bases at V and 4 bases at J, leaving 6 bases unmatched. The CDR3 length is 14 residues. From germline, CDR1 is SNHLY and CDR2 FYNNEI. The CDR3 DNA sequence: TGTGCCAGCAGTACCAGACTAGCCCCAGATACGCAGTATTTT. Translation gives CASSTRLAPDTQYF.

This clone was detected only a few times. The chain employs TRBV9 and TRBJ2-7; the D gene is possibly TRBD2 (6 bases). Trimming removed 0 bases from V and 0 bases from J, with 10 bases in between. This CDR3 is built from 15 residues. Germline CDR1 reads SGDLS; CDR2 reads YYNGEE. CDR3: CASSVGGVFSYEQYF. CDR3 nucleotide sequence: TGTGCCAGCAGCGTAGGGGGGGTCTTCTCCTACGAGCAGTACTTC.

The chain carries TRBV30 and TRBJ2-3; 8 bases agree with TRBD1. Germline V gene data show CDR1 as GTSNPN and CDR2 as SVGIG (reference sequence). The CDR3 covers 18 residues. V was pared by 0 bases and J by 2 bases, with 13 bases of the junction left unmatched. The CDR3 loop reads CAWSVGQGAEIFTDTQYF. The CDR3 nucleotides read TGTGCCTGGAGTGTTGGGCAGGGGGCAGAAATTTTCACAGATACGCAGTATTTT.